These 18 T cell receptor beta chains came from one sample sequenced in a study of radiation and T cells in renal cell carcinoma. Produced via immunoSEQ multiplex PCR; TCRdb's table is partial and in-frame only. In the table there are about 120,000 clones, 65% to 85% of which are singletons. The time point denotes: blood 2 weeks post-SBRT. Treatment given: 15 Gy SBRT to primary tumor, nephrectomy 4 weeks later. Source: blood, taken from a patient whose treatment included radiotherapy and nephrectomy. These receptors were collected from a man in his forties or fifties with renal cell carcinoma.

V usage is TRBV15 and J usage is TRBJ2-5, with 9 bases that match TRBD1. In germline, CDR1 is LNHNV, CDR2 YYDKDF (reference sequence). The CDR3 is 15 residues long. V dropped 3 bases and J dropped 4; count of bases not matched to a gene: 6. The CDR3 bases are TGTGCCACCAGCAGGGACAGGGGTTCCACAGAGACCCAGTACTTC. This encodes CATSRDRGSTETQYF.

V is TRBV7-2 and J is TRBJ2-1; D call uncertain. The V and J ends lost 5 bases and 4 bases respectively, with 12 bases between them. In germline, CDR1 is SGHTA, CDR2 FQGNSA. The CDR3 contains 14 residues. The CDR3 nucleotides read TGTGCCAGCAGCCAGTGGGCGCGATACAATGAGCAGTTCTTC. The encoded protein is CASSQWARYNEQFF.

This clone was seen a handful of times. The chain joins TRBV27 to TRBJ1-1; D possibly corresponds to TRBD1 (6 bases). There are 13 residues in the CDR3. The ends were cut back, 6 bases at V and 3 bases at J, with 11 bases in the middle. CDR1 and CDR2 (germline): MNHEY, SMNVEV (reference sequence). CDR3 coding DNA: TGTGCCAGCAGGATGAACAGGGACACTGAAGCTTTCTTT. Translated: CASRMNRDTEAFF.

This clone came up once. The CDR3 coding sequence is TGTGCCAGCAGCGACCCCACTAGCGGGAGGGCCTCTGATGAGCAGTTCTTC. Residues: CASSDPTSGRASDEQFF. The V call is TRBV9, the J call TRBJ2-1; 13 bases match TRBD2. The CDR3 covers 17 residues. V shed 3 bases and J 8 bases; nucleotides not matched to a gene: 11. Germline V lookup: CDR1 SGDLS, CDR2 YYNGEE.

This clone was observed a handful of times. This sequence joins TRBV28 and TRBJ2-2, with D possibly TRBD2 on 6 matching bases. The CDR3 contains 16 residues. Germline CDR1 is MDHEN and CDR2 is SYDVKM. Trimming left V 4 bases short and J 5 bases short, with 17 bases between. The CDR3 DNA reads as TGTGCCAGCAGTTCAAAGGAGGGCTCGAGGACCGGGGAGCTGTTTTTT. Amino acid sequence: CASSSKEGSRTGELFF.

This chain joins TRBV7-2 and TRBJ2-3, with D possibly matching TRBD2 (7 bases). The V and J ends lost 1 base and 4 bases respectively, with 15 bases between them. This CDR3 is 16 amino acids long. Germline V gene lookup returns CDR1 SGHTA and CDR2 FQGNSA. CDR3: CASSLVWGGSSDTQYF. CDR3 DNA sequence: TGTGCCAGCAGCTTAGTGTGGGGGGGCAGTTCAGATACGCAGTATTTT.

CDR3 sequence: CASSPSSSGGYEQYF. The DNA for the CDR3 is TGTGCCAGCTCACCTTCATCTAGCGGGGGCTACGAGCAGTACTTC. J is TRBJ2-7 and V is TRBV18; 10 bases are a match to TRBD2. V was pared by 3 bases and J by 3 bases, with 5 bases of the junction left unmatched. Germline CDR1 reads KGHSH; CDR2 reads LQKENI. The CDR3 consists of 15 residues.

This chain links TRBV28 with TRBJ2-7, with 9 bases matching TRBD1. The CDR3 runs 14 residues. CDR1 is MDHEN and CDR2 is SYDVKM in the germline V gene. J lost 5 bases, V lost 5 bases, and 7 bases had no gene match. DNA for the CDR3: TGTGCCAGCAGTCAAACGGGGACAGGGAACGAGCAGTACTTC. Its translation is CASSQTGTGNEQYF.

This chain connects TRBV6-1 to TRBJ1-2, with D possibly matching TRBD1 (5 bases). Germline CDR1 reads MNHNS; CDR2 reads SASEGT. The CDR3 has 16 residues. Trimming cost V 2 bases and J 4 bases, with 17 bases left between them. The CDR3 nucleotides are TGTGCCAGCAGTGAATTATGGGGGGTGGTTATCTATGGCTACACCTTC. The encoded protein is CASSELWGVVIYGYTF.

This rearrangement joins TRBV6-4 to TRBJ1-5; maybe TRBD1 (6 bases). Trimming cost V 11 bases and J 3 bases, with 14 bases left between them. Per germline, CDR1 MRHNA and CDR2 SNTAGT. The CDR3 has 13 amino acids. The CDR3 loop is CAWGRVYNQPQHF. The CDR3 DNA follows: TGTGCCTGGGGGCGTGTATACAATCAGCCCCAGCATTTT.

The rearrangement links TRBV2 to TRBJ1-5, with 7 nucleotides matching TRBD1. Germline lookup yields CDR1 SNHLY and CDR2 FYNNEI. The CDR3 is made up of 15 amino acids. V was clipped by 5 bases and J by 3 bases; unmatched bases: 7. The CDR3, as DNA: TGTGCCAGCAGTTACTTGACAGGGATCAATCAGCCCCAGCATTTT. Translated, it gives CASSYLTGINQPQHF.

This clone was picked up a small number of times. This sequence joins TRBV7-9 and TRBJ1-1; the D gene is possibly TRBD1 (5 bases). The CDR3 runs 14 residues. The V gene lost 3 bases and the J gene lost 3 bases, with 11 bases spanning the gap. Germline values: CDR1 SEHNR, CDR2 FQNEAQ (reference sequence). The CDR3 DNA sequence: TGTGCCAGCAGCTTGCAATTGGGGGACACTGAAGCTTTCTTT. Translation gives CASSLQLGDTEAFF. Complete variable domain (other parts from reference TRBV7-9 and TRBJ1-1): DTGVSQNPRHKITKRGQNVTFRCDPISEHNRLYWYRQTLGQGPEFLTYFQNEAQLEKSRLLSDRFSAERPKGSFSTLEIQRTEQGDSAMYLCASSLQLGDTEAFFGQGTRLTVV.

This clone was counted a single time. The chain combines TRBV5-1 with TRBJ2-3; 7 nucleotides align to TRBD2. The CDR3 runs to 14 residues. Germline CDR1 reads SGHRS; CDR2 reads YFSETQ. V dropped 1 base and J dropped 4; count of bases not matched to a gene: 3. The CDR3, as DNA: TGCGCCAGCAGCTTGCCAGGGAGGGCAGATACGCAGTATTTT. It specifies CASSLPGRADTQYF.

V is TRBV19 and J is TRBJ1-5, with 8 bases fitting TRBD1. J was trimmed by 5 bases and V by 7 bases; bases with no gene match: 7. The CDR3 is made up of 14 amino acids. Germline-derived CDR1 and CDR2 are LNHDA and SQIVND (reference sequence). As DNA, the CDR3 is TGTGCCAGTACCACGACAGGGGAGGATCAGCCCCAGCATTTT. This sequence encodes CASTTTGEDQPQHF.

The rearrangement uses TRBV29-1 and TRBJ2-5; 7 bases agree with TRBD2. Germline V CDR1 and CDR2: SQVTM, ANQGSEA. The ends lost 8 bases at V and 7 bases at J; junction bases unmatched: 10. The CDR3 extends over 12 amino acids. As DNA, the CDR3 is TGCAGCTCACGAGGAGCGGGGACGACCCAGTACTTC. Encoded protein: CSSRGAGTTQYF.

The J gene is TRBJ1-4, the V gene TRBV18; no clear D gene. CDR1 is KGHSH, CDR2 LQKENI, per germline. Trimming shortened V by 6 bases and J by 5 bases, and 10 bases separated the two germline ends. The CDR3 has 13 amino acids. The chain's CDR3 is CASSPGVNEKLFF. CDR3 nucleotides: TGTGCCAGCTCGCCTGGGGTAAATGAAAAACTGTTTTTT. Filled out from reference TRBV18 and TRBJ1-4, the complete variable domain reads NAGVMQNPRHLVRRRGQEARLRCSPMKGHSHVYWYRQLPEEGLKFMVYLQKENIIDESGMPKERFSAEFPKEGPSILRIQQVVRGDSAAYFCASSPGVNEKLFFGSGTQLSVL.

This clone was picked up a small number of times. V usage is TRBV27 and J usage is TRBJ2-7, with 12 bases identical to TRBD2. CDR3 size: 16 residues. V lost 4 bases and J lost 3; bases outside the gene matches: 7. Germline V CDR1 and CDR2: MNHEY, SMNVEV (reference sequence). The DNA for the CDR3 is TGTGCCAGCAGTTCCACCCGGACTAGCGGGGTCTACGAGCAGTACTTC. As protein: CASSSTRTSGVYEQYF.

V is TRBV7-9 and J is TRBJ2-5, with TRBD1 as a possible D gene (5 bases). This CDR3 has 14 residues. Germline CDR1 is SEHNR and CDR2 is FQNEAQ (reference sequence). Trimming cost V 2 bases and J 1 base, with 8 bases left between them. The CDR3 DNA is TGTGCCAGCAGCTTACAGGGCACCCAAGAGACCCAGTACTTC. Its protein is CASSLQGTQETQYF.